This entry describes one T cell receptor (beta chain). Its antigen is undetermined. Diagnoses rested on clinical symptoms, serum thyroxine and TRAb, thyroid ultrasound and orbital computed tomography. The source of the sample is a study of T cells in Graves' hyperthyroidism and ophthalmopathy. About the research overall: Blood was drawn when the patient was first diagnosed and still untreated. Regarding the study as a whole: A median roughly 6.6 months before onset, the model predicted ophthalmopathy.

The CDR3 regions of TCR beta were amplified from RNA transcripts. Carried out on the TCR CDR3, a first-round RT-PCR used the HTBI primer set. Each CDR3 protein is one row after TCRdb ran MiXCR on the multiplex PCR reads. Here the sample spans hundreds of thousands of distinct CDR3 sequences, roughly 16% being singletons. Sequenced material: blood. This clonotype originated in a woman aged 40 to 50 with Graves' ophthalmopathy.

CDR3 loop: CASSPRSQGGYGYTF. The CDR3 region has the DNA TGTGCCAGCAGCCCCCGAAGTCAGGGGGGCTATGGCTACACCTTC. The chain joins TRBV7-9 to TRBJ1-2; 7 nucleotides match TRBD1. Germline CDR1 is SEHNR and CDR2 is FQNEAQ (reference sequence). The CDR3 consists of 15 residues. Losses at the gene ends were 5 bases for V and 4 bases for J; bases not matched to a gene: 10.